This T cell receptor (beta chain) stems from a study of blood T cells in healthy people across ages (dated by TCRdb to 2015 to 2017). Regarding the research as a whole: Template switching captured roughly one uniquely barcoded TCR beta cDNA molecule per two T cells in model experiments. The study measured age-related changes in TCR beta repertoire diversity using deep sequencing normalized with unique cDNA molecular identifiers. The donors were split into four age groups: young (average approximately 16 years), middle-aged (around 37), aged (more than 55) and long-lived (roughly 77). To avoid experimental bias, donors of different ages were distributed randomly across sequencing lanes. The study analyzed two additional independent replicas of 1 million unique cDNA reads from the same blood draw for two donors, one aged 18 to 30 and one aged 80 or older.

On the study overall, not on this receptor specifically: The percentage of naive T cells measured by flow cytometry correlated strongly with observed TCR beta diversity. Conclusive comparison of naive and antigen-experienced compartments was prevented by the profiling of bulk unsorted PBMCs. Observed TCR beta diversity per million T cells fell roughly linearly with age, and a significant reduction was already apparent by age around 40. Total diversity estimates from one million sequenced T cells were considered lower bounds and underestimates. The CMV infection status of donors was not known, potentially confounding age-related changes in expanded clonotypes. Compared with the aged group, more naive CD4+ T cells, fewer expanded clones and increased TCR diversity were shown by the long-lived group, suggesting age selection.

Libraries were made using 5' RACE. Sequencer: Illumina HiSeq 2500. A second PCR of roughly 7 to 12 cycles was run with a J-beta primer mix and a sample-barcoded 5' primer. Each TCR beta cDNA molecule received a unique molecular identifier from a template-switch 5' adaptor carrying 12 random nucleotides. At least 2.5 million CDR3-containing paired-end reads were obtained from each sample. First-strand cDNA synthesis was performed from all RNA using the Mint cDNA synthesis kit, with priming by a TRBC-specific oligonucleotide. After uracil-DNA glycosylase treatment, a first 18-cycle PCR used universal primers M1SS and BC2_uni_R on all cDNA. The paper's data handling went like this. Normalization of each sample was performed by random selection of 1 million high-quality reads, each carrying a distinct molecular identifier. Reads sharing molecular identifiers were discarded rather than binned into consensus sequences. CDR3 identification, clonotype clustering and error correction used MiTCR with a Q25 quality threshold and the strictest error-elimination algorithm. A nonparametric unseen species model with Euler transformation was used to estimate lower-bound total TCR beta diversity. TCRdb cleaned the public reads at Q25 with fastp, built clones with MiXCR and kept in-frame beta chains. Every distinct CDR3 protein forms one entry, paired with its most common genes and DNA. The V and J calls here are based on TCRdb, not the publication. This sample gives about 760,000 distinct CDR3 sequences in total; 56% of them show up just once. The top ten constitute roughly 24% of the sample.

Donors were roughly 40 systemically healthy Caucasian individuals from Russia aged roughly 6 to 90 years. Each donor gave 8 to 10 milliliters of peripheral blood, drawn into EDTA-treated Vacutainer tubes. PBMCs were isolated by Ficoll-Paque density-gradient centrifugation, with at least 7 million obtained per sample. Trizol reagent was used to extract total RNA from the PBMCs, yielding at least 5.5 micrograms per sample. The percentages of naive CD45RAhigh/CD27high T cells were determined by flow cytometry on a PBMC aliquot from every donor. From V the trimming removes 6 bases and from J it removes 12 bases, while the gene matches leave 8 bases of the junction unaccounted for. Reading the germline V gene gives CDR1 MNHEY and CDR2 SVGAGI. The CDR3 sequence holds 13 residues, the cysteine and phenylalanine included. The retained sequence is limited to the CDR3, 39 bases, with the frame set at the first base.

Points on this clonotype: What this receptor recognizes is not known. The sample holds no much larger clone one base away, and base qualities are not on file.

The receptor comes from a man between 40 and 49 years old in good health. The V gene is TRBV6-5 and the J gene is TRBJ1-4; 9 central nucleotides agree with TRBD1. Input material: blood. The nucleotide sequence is TGTGCCAGCAGGGACAGGGGAGTTAGAGAACTGTTTTTT. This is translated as CASRDRGVRELFF.